The T cell receptor (beta chain) described here comes from a study of human T cells and chemical hapten exposure. Study-level background: Enrolled patients were predominantly female and had alopecia areata, totalis or universalis.

Each CDR3 protein gets one entry after TCRdb re-called the RACE reads with MiXCR. Of tens of thousands of distinct CDR3 sequences listed, approximately 10% are singletons. Time point denoted: patch test 2, 6 weeks after DPC sensitization. Stated treatment: therapeutic diphenylcyclopropenone sensitization with weekly scalp DPC. Extraction yielded total RNA from whole blood (unfractionated). The V end was cut by 8 bases, the J end by 4 bases, with 10 bases between. The CDR3 is 12 residues long. This TCR was recovered from a man aged 35-49 years with alopecia areata. Some clones in this sample may be carry-over from other donors' samples. The starting material was whole blood, obtained in connection with sensitization to the hapten diphenylcyclopropenone (DPC). V is TRBV12-3 or TRBV12-4 and J is TRBJ2-3; D not certain. The CDR3 loop reads CASGIGPDTQYF. Here the CDR3 DNA reads TGTGCCAGCGGCATAGGCCCAGATACGCAGTATTTT.